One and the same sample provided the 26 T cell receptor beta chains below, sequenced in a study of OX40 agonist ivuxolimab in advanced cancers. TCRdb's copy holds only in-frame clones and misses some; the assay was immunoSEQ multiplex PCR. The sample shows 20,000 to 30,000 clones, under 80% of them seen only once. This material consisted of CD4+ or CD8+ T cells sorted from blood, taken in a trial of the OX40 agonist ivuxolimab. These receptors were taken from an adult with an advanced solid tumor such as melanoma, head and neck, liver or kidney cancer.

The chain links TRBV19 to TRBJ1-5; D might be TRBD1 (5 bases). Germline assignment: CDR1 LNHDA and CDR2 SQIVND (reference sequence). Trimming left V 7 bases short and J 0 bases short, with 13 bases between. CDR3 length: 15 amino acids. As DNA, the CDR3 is TGTGCCAGTAATTTCCGGGACTATAGCAATCAGCCCCAGCATTTT. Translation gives CASNFRDYSNQPQHF.

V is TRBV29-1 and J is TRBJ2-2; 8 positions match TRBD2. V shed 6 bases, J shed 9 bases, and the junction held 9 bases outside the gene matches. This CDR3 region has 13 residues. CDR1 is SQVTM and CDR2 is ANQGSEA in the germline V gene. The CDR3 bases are TGCAGCGTGGAGCGGGGGAGTCTTCGGGAGCTGTTTTTT. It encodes CSVERGSLRELFF.

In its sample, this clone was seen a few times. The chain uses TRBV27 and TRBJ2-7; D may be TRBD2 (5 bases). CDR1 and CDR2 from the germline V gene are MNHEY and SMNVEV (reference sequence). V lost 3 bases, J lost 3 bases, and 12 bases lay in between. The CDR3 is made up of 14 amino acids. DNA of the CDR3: TGTGCCAGCAGTTTGGCGGGTCGGGTCTACGAGCAGTACTTC. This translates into CASSLAGRVYEQYF.

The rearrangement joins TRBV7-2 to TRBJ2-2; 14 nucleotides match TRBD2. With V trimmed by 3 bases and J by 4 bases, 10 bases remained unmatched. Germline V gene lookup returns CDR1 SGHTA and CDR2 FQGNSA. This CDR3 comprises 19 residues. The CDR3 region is CASSFRGTSGGSGTGELFF. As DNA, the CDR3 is TGTGCCAGCAGCTTTCGGGGGACTAGCGGGGGTTCAGGCACCGGGGAGCTGTTTTTT.

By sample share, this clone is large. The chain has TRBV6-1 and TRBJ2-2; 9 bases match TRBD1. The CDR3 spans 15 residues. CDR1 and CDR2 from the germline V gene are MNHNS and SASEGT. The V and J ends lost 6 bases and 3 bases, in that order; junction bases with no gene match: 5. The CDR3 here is CASSPWTGDTGELFF. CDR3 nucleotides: TGTGCCAGCAGCCCCTGGACAGGGGACACCGGGGAGCTGTTTTTT.

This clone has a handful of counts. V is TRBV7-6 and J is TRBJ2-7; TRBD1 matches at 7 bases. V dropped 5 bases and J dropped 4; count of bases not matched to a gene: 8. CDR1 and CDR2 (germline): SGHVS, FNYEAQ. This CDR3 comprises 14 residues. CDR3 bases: TGTGCCAGCAGCCCCAGGGACAGTCATTACGAGCAGTACTTC. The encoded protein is CASSPRDSHYEQYF.

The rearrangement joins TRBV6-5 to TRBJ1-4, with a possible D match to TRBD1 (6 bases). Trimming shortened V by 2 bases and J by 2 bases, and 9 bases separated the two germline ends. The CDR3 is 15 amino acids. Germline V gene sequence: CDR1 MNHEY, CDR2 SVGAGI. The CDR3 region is CASSYMTGTNEKLFF. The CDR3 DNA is TGTGCCAGCAGTTACATGACAGGCACTAATGAAAAACTGTTTTTT.

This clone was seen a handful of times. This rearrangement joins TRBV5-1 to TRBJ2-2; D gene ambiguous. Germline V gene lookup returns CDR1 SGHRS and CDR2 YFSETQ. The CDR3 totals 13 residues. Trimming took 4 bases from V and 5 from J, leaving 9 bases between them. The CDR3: CASSDDLTGELFF. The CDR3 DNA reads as TGCGCCAGCAGCGATGATCTGACCGGGGAGCTGTTTTTT.

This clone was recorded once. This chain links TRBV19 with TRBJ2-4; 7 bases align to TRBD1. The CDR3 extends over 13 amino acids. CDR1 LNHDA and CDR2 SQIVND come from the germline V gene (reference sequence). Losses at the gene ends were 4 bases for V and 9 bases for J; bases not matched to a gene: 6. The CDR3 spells CASSTGTVGIQYF. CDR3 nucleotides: TGTGCCAGTAGTACCGGGACAGTTGGCATTCAGTACTTC.

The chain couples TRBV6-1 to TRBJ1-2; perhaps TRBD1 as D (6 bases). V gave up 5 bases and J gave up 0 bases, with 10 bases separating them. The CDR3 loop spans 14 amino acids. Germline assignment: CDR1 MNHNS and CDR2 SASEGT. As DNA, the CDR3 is TGTGCCAGCAGTTGGACAGAAACTAACTATGGCTACACCTTC. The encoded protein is CASSWTETNYGYTF.

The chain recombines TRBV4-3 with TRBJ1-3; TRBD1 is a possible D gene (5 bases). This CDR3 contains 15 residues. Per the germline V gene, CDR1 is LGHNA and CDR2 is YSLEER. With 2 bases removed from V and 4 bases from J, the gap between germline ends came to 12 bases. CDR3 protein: CASSQYGGGGNTIYF. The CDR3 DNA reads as TGCGCCAGCAGCCAATACGGGGGGGGAGGAAACACCATATATTTT.

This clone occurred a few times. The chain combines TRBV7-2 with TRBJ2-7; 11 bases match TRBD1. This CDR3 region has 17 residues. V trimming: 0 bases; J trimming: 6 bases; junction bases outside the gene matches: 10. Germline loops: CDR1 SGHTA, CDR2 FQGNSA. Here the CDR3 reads CASSLATGQGAHSEQYF. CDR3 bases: TGTGCCAGCAGCTTAGCGACCGGACAGGGGGCCCATTCCGAGCAGTACTTC.

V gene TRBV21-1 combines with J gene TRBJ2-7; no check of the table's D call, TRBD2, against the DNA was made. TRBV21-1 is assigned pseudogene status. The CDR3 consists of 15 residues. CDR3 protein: CARWGLAGGRHEQYF. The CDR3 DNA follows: TGTGCCAGGTGGGGACTAGCGGGGGGGCGGCACGAGCAGTACTTC.

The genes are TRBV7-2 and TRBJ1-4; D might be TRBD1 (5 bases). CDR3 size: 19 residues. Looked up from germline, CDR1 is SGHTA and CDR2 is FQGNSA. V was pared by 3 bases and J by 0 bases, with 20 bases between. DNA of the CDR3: TGTGCCAGCAGCTTCGTAGCCGGGACCCCCTTCGCAACTAATGAAAAACTGTTTTTT. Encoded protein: CASSFVAGTPFATNEKLFF.

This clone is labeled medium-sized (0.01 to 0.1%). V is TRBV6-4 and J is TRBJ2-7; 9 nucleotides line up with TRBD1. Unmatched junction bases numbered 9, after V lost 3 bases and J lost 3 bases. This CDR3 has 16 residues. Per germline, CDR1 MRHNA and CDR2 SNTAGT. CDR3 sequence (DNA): TGTGCCAGCAGTGATCGCCTTGGGACAGGGAACTACGAGCAGTACTTC. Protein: CASSDRLGTGNYEQYF.

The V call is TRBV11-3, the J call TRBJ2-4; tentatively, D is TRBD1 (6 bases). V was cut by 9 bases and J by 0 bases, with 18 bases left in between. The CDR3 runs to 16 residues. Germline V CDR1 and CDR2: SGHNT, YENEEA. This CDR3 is CARTGPFPIAKNIQYF. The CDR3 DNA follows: TGTGCCAGGACAGGACCTTTCCCAATAGCCAAAAACATTCAGTACTTC.

Here the CDR3 reads CASSLGTAKNSYNSPLHF. As DNA, the CDR3 is TGTGCCAGCAGCTTGGGGACAGCCAAAAACTCCTATAATTCACCCCTCCACTTT. The chain combines TRBV5-5 with TRBJ1-6; weak D call: TRBD1 (6 bases). The V and J ends lost 0 bases and 0 bases respectively, with 13 bases between them. This CDR3 comprises 18 residues. The germline V gene encodes CDR1 SGHKS and CDR2 YYEKEE (reference sequence).

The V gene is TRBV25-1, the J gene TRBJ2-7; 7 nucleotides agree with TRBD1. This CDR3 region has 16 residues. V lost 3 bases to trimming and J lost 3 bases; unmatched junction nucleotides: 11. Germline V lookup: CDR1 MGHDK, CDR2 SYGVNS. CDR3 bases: TGTGCCAGCAGTGATCTCGACAGGGTATGGGGCTACGAGCAGTACTTC. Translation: CASSDLDRVWGYEQYF.

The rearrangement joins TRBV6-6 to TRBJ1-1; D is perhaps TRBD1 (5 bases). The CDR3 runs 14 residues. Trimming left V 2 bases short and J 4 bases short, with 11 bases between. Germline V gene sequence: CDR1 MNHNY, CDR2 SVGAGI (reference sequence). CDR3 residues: CASSYVGGGTEAFF. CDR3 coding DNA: TGTGCCAGCAGTTACGTTGGGGGTGGCACTGAAGCTTTCTTT.

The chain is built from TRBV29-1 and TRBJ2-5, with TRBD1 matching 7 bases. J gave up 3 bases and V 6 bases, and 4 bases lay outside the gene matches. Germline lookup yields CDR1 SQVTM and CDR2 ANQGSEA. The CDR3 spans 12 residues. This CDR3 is CSVQDREETQYF. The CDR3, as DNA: TGCAGCGTCCAAGACAGGGAAGAGACCCAGTACTTC. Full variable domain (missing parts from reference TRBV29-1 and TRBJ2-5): SAVISQKPSRDICQRGTSLTIQCQVDSQVTMMFWYRQQPGQSLTLIATANQGSEATYESGFVIDKFPISRPNLTFSTLTVSNMSPEDSSIYLCSVQDREETQYFGPGTRLLVL.

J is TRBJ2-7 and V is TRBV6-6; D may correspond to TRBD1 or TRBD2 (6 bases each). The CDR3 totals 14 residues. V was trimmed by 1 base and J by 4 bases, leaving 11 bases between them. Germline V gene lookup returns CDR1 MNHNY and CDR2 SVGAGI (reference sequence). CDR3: CASSYWSGAYEQYF. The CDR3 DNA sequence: TGTGCCAGCAGTTACTGGTCGGGGGCGTACGAGCAGTACTTC.

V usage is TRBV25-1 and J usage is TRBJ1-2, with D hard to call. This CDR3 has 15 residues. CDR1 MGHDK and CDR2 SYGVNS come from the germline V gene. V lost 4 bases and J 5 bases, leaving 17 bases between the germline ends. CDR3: CASSAATRTVYGYTF. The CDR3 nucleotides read TGTGCCAGCAGTGCCGCGACCAGGACCGTTTATGGCTACACCTTC.

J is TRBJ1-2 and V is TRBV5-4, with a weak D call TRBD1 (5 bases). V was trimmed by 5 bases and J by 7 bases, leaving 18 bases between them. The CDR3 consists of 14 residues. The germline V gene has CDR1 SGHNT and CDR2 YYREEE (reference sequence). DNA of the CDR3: TGTGCCAGCAGTCTCCCAGGCCGGGGGGGTGGCTACACCTTC. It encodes CASSLPGRGGGYTF.

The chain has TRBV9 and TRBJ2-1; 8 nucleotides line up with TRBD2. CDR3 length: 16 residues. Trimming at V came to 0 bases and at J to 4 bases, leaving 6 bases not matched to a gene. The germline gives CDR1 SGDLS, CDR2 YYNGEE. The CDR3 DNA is TGTGCCAGCAGCGTAGTAGCTAGCGGGTATTACAATGAGCAGTTCTTC. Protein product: CASSVVASGYYNEQFF.

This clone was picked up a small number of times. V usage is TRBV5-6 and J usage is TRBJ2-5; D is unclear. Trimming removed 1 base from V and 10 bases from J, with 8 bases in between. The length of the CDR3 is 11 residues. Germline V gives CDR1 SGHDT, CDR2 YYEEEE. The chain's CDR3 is CASSLTSIQYF. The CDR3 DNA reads TGTGCCAGCAGCTTGACGAGCATCCAGTACTTC.

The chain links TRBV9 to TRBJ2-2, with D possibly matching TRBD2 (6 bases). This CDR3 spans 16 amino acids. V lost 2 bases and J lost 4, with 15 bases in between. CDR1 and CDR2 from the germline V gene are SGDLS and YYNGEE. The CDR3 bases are TGTGCCAGCAGCGTGTTGGAGGGGCCGGTCACCGGGGAGCTGTTTTTT. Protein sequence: CASSVLEGPVTGELFF.